A single sample is the source of the 24 T cell receptor beta chains below, sequenced in a study of vaccination and CD4 T cells after COVID-19. Treatment specified: roughly 10-day PBMC culture with coronavirus spike peptide pools or control peptides (ViraFEST assay). Cultured CD4+ T cell DNA was sequenced using the Oncomine TCR Beta short-read assay. TCRdb re-called the PCR reads through MiXCR, storing one row per CDR3 protein. Found here are 13,000 to 15,000 distinct CDR3 sequences, less than 55% of them singletons; the top ten hold approximately 9.1%. Their target antigens are unknown. Material: CD4+ T cells from blood, cultured in vitro. These receptors came from a human donor who had recovered from COVID-19.

The chain is built from TRBV7-3 and TRBJ2-1; 8 bases agree with TRBD2. Germline V lookup: CDR1 SGHTA, CDR2 FQGTGA. Trimming cost V 5 bases and J 9 bases; bases outside gene matches: 15. The CDR3 covers 16 residues. The CDR3 nucleotides read TGTGCCAGCAGCCCCATGGAAGCGGGGGCCGGGGGTGAGCAGTTCTTC. Translating it yields CASSPMEAGAGGEQFF. The full variable domain, in which reference TRBV7-3 and TRBJ2-1 provide the parts outside the CDR3, is GAGVSQTPSNKVTEKGKYVELRCDPISGHTALYWYRQSLGQGPEFLIYFQGTGAADDSGLPNDRFFAVRPEGSVSTLKIQRTERGDSAVYLCASSPMEAGAGGEQFFGPGTRLTVL.

The chain is built from TRBV20-1 and TRBJ1-6; TRBD1 might be the D (5 bases). CDR3 length: 15 residues. V lost 1 base and J 8 bases, leaving 15 bases between the germline ends. Germline V lookup: CDR1 DFQATT, CDR2 SNEGSKA (reference sequence). The CDR3 DNA reads as TGCAGTGCTAGAGTGGTAGGGGTTGTGGATTCACCCCTCCACTTT. Its protein is CSARVVGVVDSPLHF.

This clonotype was counted only a few times. This rearrangement joins TRBV19 to TRBJ2-3; 12 bases match TRBD1. Germline CDR1 reads LNHDA; CDR2 reads SQIVND (reference sequence). V shed 4 bases, J shed 4 bases, and the junction held 9 bases outside the gene matches. This CDR3 contains 17 residues. The CDR3 DNA reads as TGTGCCAGTAGTACCTCCCCGGGACAGGGGGCAGCAGATACGCAGTATTTT. It encodes CASSTSPGQGAADTQYF.

By share, this clonotype counts as large. The rearrangement links TRBV12-3 or TRBV12-4 to TRBJ1-6; no clear D gene. The V end was cut by 0 bases, the J end by 6 bases, with 12 bases between. The CDR3 contains 16 residues. The CDR3 protein is CASSLATGLGNSPLHF. CDR3 coding DNA: TGTGCCAGCAGTTTAGCGACCGGGCTCGGTAATTCACCCCTCCACTTT.

The DNA for the CDR3 is TGTGCCAGCAGTTACGGTTGGGGGGGGCCGGTGAAAGAGACCCAGTACTTC. Translating it yields CASSYGWGGPVKETQYF. This chain joins TRBV12-3 or TRBV12-4 and TRBJ2-5; TRBD2 might be the D (7 bases). V lost 4 bases and J lost 3, with 21 bases in between. The CDR3 spans 17 residues.

V usage is TRBV2 and J usage is TRBJ2-5; D is unclear. The CDR3 has 15 amino acids. V was trimmed by 0 bases and J by 2 bases, leaving 10 bases between them. In germline, CDR1 is SNHLY, CDR2 FYNNEI. CDR3 in DNA: TGTGCCAGCAGTGAAGCAAGAACCGGACAAGAGACCCAGTACTTC. Translation gives CASSEARTGQETQYF. Drawing the rest from reference TRBV2 and TRBJ2-5, the complete variable domain is EPEVTQTPSHQVTQMGQEVILRCVPISNHLYFYWYRQILGQKVEFLVSFYNNEISEKSEIFDDQFSVERPDGSNFTLKIRSTKLEDSAMYFCASSEARTGQETQYFGPGTRLLVL.

The V gene is TRBV5-4, the J gene TRBJ2-7, with a tentative D call TRBD1 (6 bases). The CDR3 sequence is 14 residues long. V shed 2 bases and J shed 7 bases, with 16 bases lying between them. Germline-derived CDR1 and CDR2 are SGHNT and YYREEE (reference sequence). The DNA of the CDR3 is TGTGCCAGCAGCTTAGCCCTTAACAGGGCGGAGCAGTACTTC. This translates into CASSLALNRAEQYF.

CDR3: CASRRNNEQFF. Written as DNA, the CDR3 is TGTGCCAGCCGCCGCAACAATGAGCAGTTCTTC. J is TRBJ2-1 and V is TRBV6-1; D remains unclear. This CDR3 spans 11 amino acids. The germline V gene has CDR1 MNHNS and CDR2 SASEGT. Trimming removed 8 bases from V and 5 bases from J, with 7 bases in between.

The J gene is TRBJ2-2, the V gene TRBV27; D gene unclear. Looked up from germline, CDR1 is MNHEY and CDR2 is SMNVEV (reference sequence). This CDR3 comprises 13 residues. Trimming stripped 0 bases from V and 6 bases from J, with 5 bases between. In DNA, the CDR3 is TGTGCCAGCAGTTTATCGGATTCCGGGGAGCTGTTTTTT. Its translation: CASSLSDSGELFF.

This clonotype was seen a few times. This chain links TRBV10-3 with TRBJ2-2; D is unresolved. The CDR3 totals 12 residues. Germline lookup yields CDR1 ENHRY and CDR2 SYGVKD. The V gene lost 5 bases and the J gene lost 4 bases, with 5 bases spanning the gap. The CDR3 DNA reads TGTGCCATCAGTCCCCCCACCGGGGAGCTGTTTTTT. Translation: CAISPPTGELFF.

The chain is built from TRBV11-3 and TRBJ2-3; TRBD2 matches 15 bases. The trim removed 1 base at V and 4 bases at J, leaving 6 bases unmatched. CDR1 and CDR2 (germline): SGHNT, YENEEA. The CDR3 loop spans 18 amino acids. DNA for the CDR3: TGTGCCAGCAGCTTAGGACGAAGGACTAGCGGGGGGGCAGATACGCAGTATTTT. Its protein is CASSLGRRTSGGADTQYF.

There are a few counts of this clonotype. The CDR3 nucleotides read TGTGCCAGCAGTTTCAGGGCCGACTATGGCTACACCTTC. Translation gives CASSFRADYGYTF. The chain carries TRBV27 and TRBJ1-2; tentative D call: TRBD1 (5 bases). This CDR3 spans 13 amino acids. Germline CDR1 and CDR2: MNHEY and SMNVEV (reference sequence). V lost 3 bases to trimming and J lost 3 bases, with 8 bases between them.

The table lists this clonotype with a few counts. The chain carries TRBV7-9 and TRBJ2-2, with D perhaps TRBD2 (6 bases). The CDR3 spans 15 residues. Trimming removed 4 bases from V and 8 bases from J, with 17 bases in between. Germline lookup yields CDR1 SEHNR and CDR2 FQNEAQ (reference sequence). The CDR3 coding sequence is TGTGCCAGCAGCTGGGGGGAACTAGACTTTGGGGAGCTGTTTTTT. Translating it yields CASSWGELDFGELFF.

This chain links TRBV6-4 with TRBJ2-3; possibly TRBD2 for D (6 bases). Germline V lookup: CDR1 MRHNA, CDR2 SNTAGT. The CDR3 runs to 13 residues. V was shortened by 3 bases and J by 7 bases, with 11 bases between the two germline ends. The CDR3 coding sequence is TGTGCCAGCAGTGATGTGCGGGGCAATACGCAGTATTTT. Translated: CASSDVRGNTQYF.

The chain links TRBV11-3 to TRBJ1-6, with a possible D match to TRBD1 (6 bases). CDR3 length: 15 residues. Looked up from germline, CDR1 is SGHNT and CDR2 is YENEEA. V was shortened by 5 bases and J by 7 bases, with 15 bases between the two germline ends. The CDR3 sequence: CASSEQGPGNSPLHF. In nucleotides, the CDR3 is TGTGCCAGCAGCGAACAGGGACCGGGGAATTCACCCCTCCACTTT.

The chain employs TRBV6-5 and TRBJ1-6; D remains unclear. Germline V gene lookup returns CDR1 MNHEY and CDR2 SVGAGI. V was clipped by 0 bases and J by 6 bases, with 15 bases between them. The CDR3 spans 17 residues. The CDR3: CASSYSIHTFLNSPLHF. The CDR3 DNA reads TGTGCCAGCAGTTACTCGATCCATACGTTCCTTAATTCACCCCTCCACTTT.

The V call is TRBV21-1, the J call TRBJ2-7. TRBV21-1 is termed a pseudogene. This CDR3 has 12 amino acids. The DNA for the CDR3 is TGTGCCAGCAGCACTGGGCCCTACGAGCAGTACTTC. Residues: CASSTGPYEQYF.

This sequence joins TRBV27 and TRBJ1-1; weak D call: TRBD1 (5 bases). V lost 4 bases to trimming and J lost 4 bases, with 13 bases between them. CDR3 length: 14 residues. Germline lookup yields CDR1 MNHEY and CDR2 SMNVEV (reference sequence). The chain's CDR3 is CASSWAGTSTEAFF. In DNA form, the CDR3 reads TGTGCCAGCAGTTGGGCAGGGACGAGCACTGAAGCTTTCTTT.

This clonotype appeared a few times. The chain employs TRBV6-5 and TRBJ1-5; D call uncertain. Germline-derived CDR1 and CDR2 are MNHEY and SVGAGI. The CDR3 is 14 amino acids. Deletions cut 4 bases from V and 4 bases from J, with 11 bases between. CDR3 DNA: TGTGCCAGCAGTTCCCTACATGCGAATCAGCCCCAGCATTTT. It codes for CASSSLHANQPQHF.

By share of the sample, this clonotype is large. The chain has TRBV20-1 and TRBJ1-5; 8 positions agree with TRBD1. V was clipped by 5 bases and J by 2 bases; unmatched bases: 8. The CDR3 has 15 amino acids. Germline values: CDR1 DFQATT, CDR2 SNEGSKA (reference sequence). This CDR3 is CSAPTGGPGNQPQHF. The CDR3 DNA follows: TGCAGTGCTCCTACAGGGGGTCCTGGCAATCAGCCCCAGCATTTT.

This chain connects TRBV20-1 to TRBJ1-4; no clear D. The CDR3 covers 11 residues. V gave up 6 bases and J gave up 8 bases, with 10 bases separating them. Germline CDR1 and CDR2: DFQATT and SNEGSKA (reference sequence). CDR3: CSAHGNEKLFF. CDR3 in DNA: TGCAGTGCACATGGTAACGAAAAACTGTTTTTT.

The chain uses TRBV20-1 and TRBJ2-3, with D maybe TRBD2 (6 bases). Germline lookup yields CDR1 DFQATT and CDR2 SNEGSKA (reference sequence). V lost 6 bases, J lost 0 bases, and 13 bases lay in between. The CDR3 is made up of 14 amino acids. CDR3: CSAPGTRSTDTQYF. The CDR3 DNA reads as TGCAGTGCGCCCGGGACTCGCAGCACAGATACGCAGTATTTT.

The chain joins TRBV2 to TRBJ1-6, with no clear D. Germline loops: CDR1 SNHLY, CDR2 FYNNEI. Between the trimmed V and J ends, which lost 6 bases and 6 bases, there was a span of 15 bases. This CDR3 has 15 amino acids. The chain's CDR3 is CASRRNFQINSPLHF. In DNA form, the CDR3 reads TGTGCCAGCAGACGAAACTTTCAAATTAATTCACCCCTCCACTTT.

This clonotype was seen only a few times. The V call is TRBV27, the J call TRBJ1-1; 9 bases line up with TRBD1. The CDR3 length is 17 residues. Germline loops: CDR1 MNHEY, CDR2 SMNVEV (reference sequence). Unmatched junction bases numbered 14, after V lost 5 bases and J lost 4 bases. The CDR3 nucleotides are TGTGCCAGCAGTCCCCTGGGACAGGGAAGAGGTACCACTGAAGCTTTCTTT. It yields the protein CASSPLGQGRGTTEAFF.